Listed here are 19 T cell receptor beta chains from one sample, sequenced in a study of CD8+CD57+ T cells in acquired aplastic anemia. Patients chosen for sequencing had CD8+CD57+ cells that had expanded, as shown by flow cytometry. The use of genomic DNA as template underpinned the TCR beta VDJ and CDR3 profiling. TCRdb used MiXCR to reprocess the reads, holding one entry per CDR3 protein. Here the sample spans approximately 260,000 distinct CDR3 sequences, roughly 80% being singletons. Sequenced: sorted CD4+, CD8+, or CD8+CD57+ T cells (not recorded which) from PBMCs. These receptors were collected from a human donor with aplastic anemia.

This chain joins TRBV6-6 and TRBJ1-5; TRBD1 is a possible D gene (5 bases). This CDR3 region has 13 residues. The V end lost 7 bases, the J end lost 9 bases, and 16 bases lay between the germline ends. Germline V gene lookup returns CDR1 MNHNY and CDR2 SVGAGI (reference sequence). This chain's CDR3 is CASNTDLGVPQHF. In DNA, the CDR3 is TGTGCCAGCAATACAGACTTGGGGGTGCCCCAGCATTTT.

Points on this clonotype: Because it lacks the conserved phenylalanine or tryptophan at the end, this CDR3 is likely a read error. V gene TRBV9 combines with J gene TRBJ2-1, with a possible D match to TRBD1 (7 bases). In germline, CDR1 is SGDLS, CDR2 YYNGEE. Trimming stripped 4 bases from V and 8 bases from J, with 22 bases between. This CDR3 has 16 residues. The CDR3 region is CASSQGGGNGNDEQFL. CDR3 in DNA: TGTGCCAGCAGCCAGGGGGGAGGAAACGGGAATGATGAGCAGTTCTTA.

In nucleotides, the CDR3 is TGTGCCAGTAGTAAACGCAGCTCGACCAGCGGGGAAGAGACCCAGTACTTC. Translating it yields CASSKRSSTSGEETQYF. The V call is TRBV19, the J call TRBJ2-5; the match to TRBD2 covers 7 bases. The CDR3 length is 17 residues. In germline, CDR1 is LNHDA, CDR2 SQIVND (reference sequence). V lost 4 bases and J lost 3; bases outside the gene matches: 14.

This chain joins TRBV24-1 and TRBJ1-2; 11 positions agree with TRBD1. This CDR3 spans 13 amino acids. V trimming: 4 bases; J trimming: 8 bases; junction bases outside the gene matches: 2. CDR1 is KGHDR and CDR2 is SFDVKD in the germline V gene. The DNA for the CDR3 is TGTGCCACCAGTGAGGGGACAGGGGGAGGCTACACCTTC. Its translation is CATSEGTGGGYTF.

The CDR3 DNA sequence: TGTGCCAGCACCCTAGGGGGGGGGACAGGGAACTATAATTCACCCCTCCACTTT. Encoded protein: CASTLGGGTGNYNSPLHF. The rearrangement links TRBV7-6 to TRBJ1-6; 9 nucleotides agree with TRBD1. J was trimmed by 3 bases and V by 7 bases; bases with no gene match: 13. Germline-derived CDR1 and CDR2 are SGHVS and FNYEAQ. The length of the CDR3 is 18 residues. Filled out from reference TRBV7-6 and TRBJ1-6, the complete variable domain reads GAGVSQSPRYKVTKRGQDVALRCDPISGHVSLYWYRQALGQGPEFLTYFNYEAQQDKSGLPNDRFSAERPEGSISTLTIQRTEQRDSAMYRCASTLGGGTGNYNSPLHFGNGTRLTVT.

As regards this clonotype: One end of the junction is discordant with germline, which a read error may explain. The chain carries TRBV7-8 and TRBJ2-2; 7 bases agree with TRBD1. Germline V gene data show CDR1 as SGHVS and CDR2 as FQNEAQ. The CDR3 has 12 amino acids. The CDR3 DNA follows: TGTGCCAGCAGCTTAGTTCCAGACGGGACAGCTTTT. Residues: CASSLVPDGTAF.

This clonotype was detected a few times. The rearrangement uses TRBV5-4 and TRBJ2-6; 9 bases map to TRBD2. Germline CDR1 SGHNT, CDR2 YYREEE (reference sequence). The CDR3 length is 15 residues. The ends lost 4 bases at V and 4 bases at J; junction bases unmatched: 3. The CDR3 DNA sequence: TGTGCCAGCAGCCGTGGGACTAGCGGGGCCAACGTCCTGACTTTC. It specifies CASSRGTSGANVLTF.

Concerning this clonotype itself: The junction departs from germline at one end; a sequencing error may be responsible. The V and J genes are TRBV7-2 and TRBJ1-5; D remains unclear. CDR3 length: 17 residues. Germline lookup yields CDR1 SGHTA and CDR2 FQGNSA. The CDR3 loop reads CASSLAADPDTHHPQHF. DNA of the CDR3: TGTGCCAGCAGCTTAGCGGCAGACCCTGATACGCATCATCCCCAGCATTTT.

This clonotype was recorded only once. The rearrangement uses TRBV20-1 and TRBJ2-3, with D hard to call. Germline V lookup: CDR1 DFQATT, CDR2 SNEGSKA (reference sequence). V lost 4 bases to trimming and J lost 0 bases, with 14 bases between them. The length of the CDR3 is 15 residues. Written as DNA, the CDR3 is TGCAGTGCTATACTTCCCGGAACTAGCACAGATACGCAGTATTTT. Its translation is CSAILPGTSTDTQYF.

The V and J genes are TRBV7-2 and TRBJ2-7; unclear D gene. The CDR3 runs to 15 residues. Trimming stripped 2 bases from V and 12 bases from J, with 23 bases between. The V gene's germline CDR1 is SGHTA and CDR2 FQGNSA. CDR3 DNA sequence: TGTGCCAGCAGCTTACGCTCCTCCACTGAGCACTACTTGTACGTC. As protein: CASSLRSSTEHYLYV.

J is TRBJ1-6 and V is TRBV12-3 or TRBV12-4, with TRBD1 as a possible D gene (6 bases). The germline V and J ends were trimmed by 6 bases and 7 bases, with 16 bases remaining between them. This CDR3 is 15 amino acids long. CDR3 DNA: TGTGCCAGCAGCGCAGAGGGGGAGTGGAATTCACCCCTCCACTTT. The encoded protein is CASSAEGEWNSPLHF.

The V and J genes are TRBV6-5 and TRBJ2-7, with D tentatively TRBD1 (5 bases). Germline CDR1 reads MNHEY; CDR2 reads SVGAGI. Trimming took 5 bases from V and 0 from J, leaving 5 bases between them. The length of the CDR3 is 12 residues. DNA of the CDR3: TGTGCCAGCAGTGACAGCTCCTACGAGCAGTACTTC. Translation: CASSDSSYEQYF.

The rearrangement uses TRBV7-6 and TRBJ2-1; the D gene is possibly TRBD1 (5 bases). In germline, CDR1 is SGHVS, CDR2 FNYEAQ. This CDR3 has 16 amino acids. Trimming pared 0 bases from V and 11 bases from J, leaving 20 bases between. CDR3 sequence reads: CASSLAGHGTDTQQFF. The CDR3 DNA follows: TGTGCCAGCAGCTTAGCCGGACACGGAACAGATACTCAGCAGTTCTTC. Full variable domain (missing parts from reference TRBV7-6 and TRBJ2-1): GAGVSQSPRYKVTKRGQDVALRCDPISGHVSLYWYRQALGQGPEFLTYFNYEAQQDKSGLPNDRFSAERPEGSISTLTIQRTEQRDSAMYRCASSLAGHGTDTQQFFGPGTRLTVL.

Points on this clonotype: The conserved phenylalanine or tryptophan normally closing the CDR3 is absent here, so this likely arose from a read error. No DNA is shown, since the ends of the CDR3 on it are uncertain; the CDR3 is the one TCRdb lists. The rearrangement joins TRBV7-3 to TRBJ1-2. The germline CDR1 and CDR2 sequences are SGHTA and FQGTGA. Inclusive of both ends, the CDR3 amounts to 13 amino acids. CDR3 protein: CASSISGGGIDTQ.

The rearrangement uses TRBV7-7 and TRBJ2-5; a weak D match, TRBD1 (5 bases). V shed 11 bases and J shed 5 bases, with 15 bases lying between them. Looked up from germline, CDR1 is SSHAT and CDR2 is FNYEAQ (reference sequence). There are 12 residues in the CDR3. For the CDR3, the DNA is TGTGCCGGTCTTGGGGCGAGGGAGACCCAGTACTTC. It encodes CAGLGARETQYF.

As for this clonotype: At one end, the junction sequence differs from germline, possibly due to a read error. The genes are TRBV7-8 and TRBJ2-3; possible D gene TRBD2, 7 bases. Germline CDR1 is SGHVS and CDR2 is FQNEAQ. This CDR3 contains 14 residues. The CDR3 here is CASSLASRGGTQAF. The CDR3 bases are TGTGCCAGCAGCTTAGCATCACGCGGGGGCACTCAAGCTTTT.

The chain joins TRBV7-8 to TRBJ1-5; D may be TRBD1 (6 bases). CDR3 length: 16 amino acids. The V gene's germline CDR1 is SGHVS and CDR2 FQNEAQ. V lost 3 bases, J lost 11 bases, and 23 bases lay in between. The CDR3 nucleotides read TGTGCCAGCAGCTTTCGGACCGACGGGACAAATCATTCCCAGCATTTT. It translates to CASSFRTDGTNHSQHF.

CDR3 residues: CASSLVTGGTYNEFF. CDR3 in DNA: TGTGCCAGCAGCTTAGTTACGGGGGGGACCTACAATGAGTTCTTT. This chain links TRBV7-2 with TRBJ1-1, with a possible D match to TRBD1 (5 bases). The CDR3 has 15 amino acids. The germline V gene has CDR1 SGHTA and CDR2 FQGNSA. The V gene lost 1 base and the J gene lost 14 bases, with 23 bases spanning the gap.

On this clonotype: The missing conserved phenylalanine or tryptophan at the end of this CDR3 makes a read error likely. The chain is built from TRBV7-8 and TRBJ2-3, with 7 bases fitting TRBD2. Germline CDR1 and CDR2: SGHVS and FQNEAQ. CDR3 length equals 13 residues. The CDR3 coding sequence is TGTGCCAGCGGGGACGCGGGAGCAGACACGCAGTATTAT. It is translated as CASGDAGADTQYY.